A selection of T cell receptor beta chains follows, all from one sample in a study of CD8 T cells in ankylosing spondylitis. TCRdb re-analysed the 5' RACE reads in MiXCR, keeping a single row per CDR3 protein. The repertoire holds approximately 250,000 distinct CDR3 sequences, with more than 20% as singletons. The sample was blood, either unsorted or a sorted T cell fraction (not recorded which). The receptor source for this set is a male donor with ankylosing spondylitis or in good health (not recorded which). Each CDR3 is given with its conserved first and last residue. The D gene is left open where the match is weak. The size entry is marked missing in some rows and otherwise reads once, few, many or a size class.

D	V	J	size	DNA	CDR3
.	TRBV6-5	TRBJ1-1	.	TGTGCCAGCAGTTTTCGGGGGAAAGCTTTCTTT	CASSFRGKAFF
TRBD2	TRBV20-1	TRBJ2-5	.	TGCAGTGCTTCCCGACTAGCGGGGGGCGGGGAGACCCAGTACTTC	CSASRLAGGGETQYF
.	TRBV20-1	TRBJ1-1	many	TGCAGTGCGGGGAGGGGGGCTGTCACTGAAGCTTTCTTT	CSAGRGAVTEAFF
TRBD2	TRBV6-1	TRBJ2-3	few	TGTGCCAGCAGTACGTCTAGCGGGGGGGCCGCAGATACGCAGTATTTT	CASSTSSGGAADTQYF
TRBD2	TRBV20-1	TRBJ2-5	few	TGCAGTGCTATACCGGGACTAGGGACGACAGAGACCCAGTACTTC	CSAIPGLGTTETQYF
TRBD1	TRBV5-6	TRBJ1-2	many	TGTGCCAGCAGCTTGTCCCCTGGGACAGGGGTTAACTATGGCTACACCTTC	CASSLSPGTGVNYGYTF
.	TRBV10-3	TRBJ2-2	few	TGTGCCATCAGTGAAATGGGTGCGAACACCGGGGAGCTGTTTTTT	CAISEMGANTGELFF
.	TRBV12-3/TRBV12-4	TRBJ1-2	medium-sized	TGTGCCAGCAGTAAAGGGAACTATGGCTACACCTTC	CASSKGNYGYTF
TRBD1	TRBV29-1	TRBJ2-2	.	TGCAGCGTGGTAGACAGGGGGGAACCCGGGGAGCTGTTTTTT	CSVVDRGEPGELFF
.	TRBV12-3/TRBV12-4	TRBJ2-7	once	TGTGCCAGCAGTGATCCGACGGCACCCTACGAGCAGTACTTC	CASSDPTAPYEQYF
.	TRBV9	TRBJ2-5	.	TGTGCCAGCAGCGTAGTCGAGGCCAGCGGGACCCAGTACTTC	CASSVVEASGTQYF
TRBD1	TRBV20-1	TRBJ1-5	many	TGCAGTGCTAGGGACAGGGTTCTTAATCAGCCCCAGCATTTT	CSARDRVLNQPQHF
.	TRBV12-3/TRBV12-4	TRBJ2-4	few	TGTGCCAGCAGTGACTCGTCGGCAGCTGCGAAAAACATTCAGTACTTC	CASSDSSAAAKNIQYF
TRBD1	TRBV28	TRBJ2-7	few	TGTGCCAGCAGTCCCCGCCGGGACAGGGGTGGGCAGTACTTC	CASSPRRDRGGQYF
.	TRBV20-1	TRBJ2-3	many	TGCAGTGCCCTAGCCCCCGTAGGAGATACGCAGTATTTT	CSALAPVGDTQYF
TRBD2	TRBV7-3	TRBJ2-3	.	TGTGCCAGCAGCTTATTCGGACTAGCGGGGGATACGCAGTATTTT	CASSLFGLAGDTQYF
.	TRBV20-1	TRBJ1-6	many	TGCAGTGCTCGGACAATAGTCATCGCCAATTCACCCCTCCACTTT	CSARTIVIANSPLHF
TRBD1	TRBV20-1	TRBJ2-4	many	TGCAGTGCTGGAGTGACAGGGAAAAACATTCAGTACTTC	CSAGVTGKNIQYF
.	TRBV12-3/TRBV12-4	TRBJ2-3	few	TGTGCCAGCAGAGGCACAGATACGCAGTATTTT	CASRGTDTQYF
.	TRBV30	TRBJ1-2	few	TGTGCCTCCTCCAGGGGCCAGTATGGCTACACCTTC	CASSRGQYGYTF
.	TRBV20-1	TRBJ2-7	.	TGCAGCAGTAACTCGAGAAGCTCCTACGAGCAGTACTTC	CSSNSRSSYEQYF
.	TRBV24-1	TRBJ2-5	few	TGTGCCACCAGTGATCCGGGGGAGGGGGCCCAAGAGACCCAGTACTTC	CATSDPGEGAQETQYF
TRBD2	TRBV12-5	TRBJ2-1	.	TGTGCTAGTGGAAGAGAGCGGGGGGGCTCCTACAATGAGCAGTTCTTC	CASGRERGGSYNEQFF
.	TRBV12-3/TRBV12-4	TRBJ1-5	few	TGTGCCAGCAGTTTGTGGGGGAGGGGGGATCAGCCCCAGCATTTT	CASSLWGRGDQPQHF
TRBD2	TRBV20-1	TRBJ2-1	few	TGCAGTGCCGACACTCGGAGCGGGGGGCGATCCTACAATGAGCAGTTCTTC	CSADTRSGGRSYNEQFF